Listed below are T cell receptor beta chains from one sample, sequenced in a study of blood T cell repertoires in COVID-19. TCRdb's table, derived via immunoSEQ multiplex PCR, lists solely in-frame clones and lacks some. The sample yields more than 100,000 clones, roughly 88% seen once. Sequencing was done on a sample of peripheral blood. The receptors were sampled from a man aged 40-49 years with acute or convalescent COVID-19. Both conserved end residues are part of each CDR3. The D gene is left open where the match is weak. Clone size is not always given. Where it is, it says once, few, many or a class for expanded clones.

CDR3 protein,CDR3 DNA,CDR3 length,J gene,clone size,V gene,D gene
CAWSVGGSNEQFF,TGTGCCTGGAGTGTAGGGGGTTCCAATGAGCAGTTCTTC,13,TRBJ2-1,.,TRBV30,.
CASSQREGGTEAFF,TGCGCCAGCAGCCAAAGGGAGGGAGGGACTGAAGCTTTCTTT,14,TRBJ1-1,.,TRBV4-1,.
CASSLGQYSEAFF,TGTGCCAGCAGCTTGGGGCAGTACTCTGAAGCTTTCTTT,13,TRBJ1-1,.,TRBV7-9,.
CASSQDFSGGETQYF,TGTGCCAGCAGCCAAGACTTTAGCGGTGGGGAGACCCAGTACTTC,15,TRBJ2-5,.,TRBV3-1/TRBV3-2,.
CASSDGSGGEAFF,TGTGCCAGCAGTGACGGGTCAGGGGGTGAAGCTTTCTTT,13,TRBJ1-1,.,TRBV2,TRBD1
CAWSPMTGILSGANVLTF,TGTGCCTGGAGTCCAATGACAGGGATACTCTCTGGGGCCAACGTCCTGACTTTC,18,TRBJ2-6,.,TRBV30,TRBD1
CARSLVGQPQHF,TGTGCCAGAAGCTTGGTGGGCCAGCCCCAGCATTTT,12,TRBJ1-5,few,TRBV5-3,.
CASSSRMPSGRGEQFF,TGTGCCAGCAGCTCCAGGATGCCTAGCGGGAGGGGTGAGCAGTTCTTC,16,TRBJ2-1,once,TRBV7-9,TRBD2
CASTSRTSVPGELFF,TGTGCCAGCACCTCCCGGACTAGCGTCCCCGGGGAGCTGTTTTTT,15,TRBJ2-2,.,TRBV4-2,TRBD2
CASSQETANYGYTF,TGCGCCAGCAGCCAAGAAACAGCTAACTATGGCTACACCTTC,14,TRBJ1-2,.,TRBV4-3,.
CSASEAGQETQYF,TGCAGTGCTAGTGAGGCAGGCCAAGAGACCCAGTACTTC,13,TRBJ2-5,.,TRBV20-1,.